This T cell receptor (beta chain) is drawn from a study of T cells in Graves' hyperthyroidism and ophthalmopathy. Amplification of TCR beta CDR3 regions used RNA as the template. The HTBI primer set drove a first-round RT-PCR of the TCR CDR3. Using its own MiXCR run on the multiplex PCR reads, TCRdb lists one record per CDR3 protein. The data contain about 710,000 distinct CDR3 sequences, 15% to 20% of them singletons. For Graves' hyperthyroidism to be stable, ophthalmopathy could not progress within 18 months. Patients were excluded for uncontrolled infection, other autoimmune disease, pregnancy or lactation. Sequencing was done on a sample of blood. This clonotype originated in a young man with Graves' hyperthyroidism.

This CDR3 is CASSQDPQDGYTF. DNA for the CDR3: TGCGCCAGCAGCCAAGATCCCCAGGACGGCTACACCTTC. V usage is TRBV4-1 and J usage is TRBJ1-2; D gene uncertain. Trimming took off 0 bases at V and 8 bases at J, with 10 bases between the two ends. From germline, CDR1 is MGHRA and CDR2 YSYEKL. The CDR3 runs 13 residues.